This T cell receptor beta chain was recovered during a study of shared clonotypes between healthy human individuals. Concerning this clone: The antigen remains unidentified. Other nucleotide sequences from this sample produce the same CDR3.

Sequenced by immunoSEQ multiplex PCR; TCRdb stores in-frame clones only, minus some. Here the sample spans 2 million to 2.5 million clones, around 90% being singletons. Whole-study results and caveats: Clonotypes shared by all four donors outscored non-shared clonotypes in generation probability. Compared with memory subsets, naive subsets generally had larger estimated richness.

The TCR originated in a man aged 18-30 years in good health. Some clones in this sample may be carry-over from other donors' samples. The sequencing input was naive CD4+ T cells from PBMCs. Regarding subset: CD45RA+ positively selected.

CDR3 loop: CASSYRQGYEQYF. DNA of the CDR3: TGTGCCAGCAGTTACCGACAGGGCTACGAGCAGTACTTC. The V gene is TRBV6-5, the J gene TRBJ2-7, with 7 bases aligning to TRBD1. Per the germline V gene, CDR1 is MNHEY and CDR2 is SVGAGI. J was trimmed by 3 bases and V by 2 bases; bases with no gene match: 1. This CDR3 contains 13 residues.